This TCR beta chain was identified in a study of cytomegalovirus exposure and HLA in healthy donors. Points from the study as a whole: Several V segments, TRBV6-2 and TRBV6-3 among them, could not be told apart and were dropped. The investigators catalogued 150 to 200 TCR beta chains as cytomegalovirus-associated. In a later analysis, compared with equally common non-associated chains, HLA-associated beta chains were more expanded. In a later analysis, productive TCRs from donors in an Asian-associated ancestry cluster reportedly carried fewer N-insertions than the cohort mean.

With 60 Vbeta and 13 Jbeta primers, the PCR was carried out. Profiling relied on immunoSEQ multiplex PCR, and the TCRdb table lists in-frame clones only, not all of them. Seen here are under 150,000 clones, 65% to 85% observed once, and the top ten hold approximately 2.4%. Germline V lookup: CDR1 MNHEY, CDR2 SMNVEV (reference sequence). The CDR3 has 13 residues. V lost 8 bases, J lost 7 bases, and 18 bases lay in between. As for this clone: Its cognate antigen is unknown.

Sample: PBMCs. The V call is TRBV27, the J call TRBJ2-7, with D possibly TRBD1 on 5 matching bases. The source of this sequence is a male donor in good health and CMV-seronegative. Here the CDR3 reads CASSSNRGEEQYF. The CDR3 coding sequence is TGTGCCAGCTCCTCGAATAGGGGTGAAGAGCAGTACTTC.